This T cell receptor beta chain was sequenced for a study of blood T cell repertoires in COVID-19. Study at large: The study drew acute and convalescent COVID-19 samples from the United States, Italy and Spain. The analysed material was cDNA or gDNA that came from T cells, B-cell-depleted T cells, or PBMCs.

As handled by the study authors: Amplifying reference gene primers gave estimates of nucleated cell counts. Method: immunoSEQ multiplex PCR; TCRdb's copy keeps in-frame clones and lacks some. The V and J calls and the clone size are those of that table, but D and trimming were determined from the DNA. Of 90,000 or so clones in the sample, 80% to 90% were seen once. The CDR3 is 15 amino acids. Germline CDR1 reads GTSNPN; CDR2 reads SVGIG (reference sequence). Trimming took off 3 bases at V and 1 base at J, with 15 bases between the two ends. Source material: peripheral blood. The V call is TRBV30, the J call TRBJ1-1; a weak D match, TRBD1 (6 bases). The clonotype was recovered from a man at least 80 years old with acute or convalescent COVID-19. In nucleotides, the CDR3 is TGTGCCTGGAGCCCCGGGACACAGGGGAACACTGAAGCTTTCTTT. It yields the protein CAWSPGTQGNTEAFF. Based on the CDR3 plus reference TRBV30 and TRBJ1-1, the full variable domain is SQTIHQWPATLVQPVGSPLSLECTVEGTSNPNLYWYRQAAGRGLQLLFYSVGIGQISSEVPQNLSASRPQDRQFILSSKKLLLSDSGFYLCAWSPGTQGNTEAFFGQGTRLTVV.